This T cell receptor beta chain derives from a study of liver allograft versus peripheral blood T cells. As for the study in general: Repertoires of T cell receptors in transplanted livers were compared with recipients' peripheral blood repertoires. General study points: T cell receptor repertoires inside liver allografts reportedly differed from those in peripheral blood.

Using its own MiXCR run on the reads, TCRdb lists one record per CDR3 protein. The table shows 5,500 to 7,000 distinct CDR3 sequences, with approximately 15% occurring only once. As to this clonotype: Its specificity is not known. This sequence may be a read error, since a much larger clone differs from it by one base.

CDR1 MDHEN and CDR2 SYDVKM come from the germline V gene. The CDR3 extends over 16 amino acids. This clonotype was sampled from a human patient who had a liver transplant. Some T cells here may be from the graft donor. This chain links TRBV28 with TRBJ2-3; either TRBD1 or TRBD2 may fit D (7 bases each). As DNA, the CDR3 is TGTGACAGCAACTGGGGGGGGAGGGGGCCCACAGATACGCAGTATTTT. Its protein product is CDSNWGGRGPTDTQYF. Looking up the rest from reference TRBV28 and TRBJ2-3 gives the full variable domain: DVKVTQSSRYLVKRTGEKVFLECVQDMDHENMFWYRQDPGLGLRLIYFSYDVKMKEKGDIPEGYSVSREKKERFSLILESASTNQTSMYLCDSNWGGRGPTDTQYFGPGTRLTVL.